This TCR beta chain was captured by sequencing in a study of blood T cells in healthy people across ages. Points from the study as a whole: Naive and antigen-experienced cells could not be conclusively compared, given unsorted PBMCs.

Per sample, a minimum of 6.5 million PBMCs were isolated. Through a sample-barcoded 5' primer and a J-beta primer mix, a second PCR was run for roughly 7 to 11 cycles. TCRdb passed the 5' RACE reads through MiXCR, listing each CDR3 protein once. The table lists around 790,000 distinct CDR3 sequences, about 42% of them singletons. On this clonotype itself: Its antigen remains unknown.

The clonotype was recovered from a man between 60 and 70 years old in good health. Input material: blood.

Written as DNA, the CDR3 is TGCAGTGCTCGCGGGGGAATTGCCTACAATGAGCAGTTCTTC. It yields the protein CSARGGIAYNEQFF. The chain has TRBV20-1 and TRBJ2-1; 7 bases match TRBD2. The V segment lost 5 bases and the J segment 2 bases; nucleotides outside the gene matches: 6. Germline values: CDR1 DFQATT, CDR2 SNEGSKA (reference sequence). CDR3 length: 14 residues.